These 7 T cell receptor beta chains originate from one sample sequenced in a study of T cell repertoires in cytomegalovirus infection. TCRdb reanalysed the reads using MiXCR and keeps one entry per CDR3 protein. The table lists approximately 730,000 distinct CDR3 sequences, around 29% of them singletons. These TCRs are of unknown antigen specificity. This specimen was cultured CD8+ T cells from PBMCs, taken from culture after CMV antigen stimulation. All receptors come from a human donor in good health (CMV status not recorded). Some clones in this sample may be carry-over from other donors' samples.

The table lists this clonotype with a count of one. The chain is built from TRBV27 and TRBJ1-5; D not resolved. The CDR3 contains 15 residues. In germline, CDR1 is MNHEY, CDR2 SMNVEV (reference sequence). Trimming stripped 8 bases from V and 0 bases from J, with 14 bases between. This CDR3 reads CASGLAGSSNQPQHF. Here the CDR3 DNA reads TGTGCCAGCGGCCTAGCTGGGAGTAGCAATCAGCCCCAGCATTTT.

The chain uses TRBV10-3 and TRBJ2-1; the D is unclear. V was cut by 1 base and J by 5 bases, with 12 bases left in between. Germline CDR1 reads ENHRY; CDR2 reads SYGVKD. The CDR3 contains 15 residues. The CDR3, as DNA: TGTGCCATCAGTGAGTGGTTAGGGAACAACAATGAGCAGTTCTTC. It codes for CAISEWLGNNNEQFF.

This clonotype was seen ten or more times. This chain connects TRBV7-3 to TRBJ2-3, with a tentative D call TRBD2 (6 bases). Germline lookup yields CDR1 SGHTA and CDR2 FQGTGA. The CDR3 covers 15 residues. Trimming took 6 bases from V and 4 from J, leaving 17 bases between them. Written as DNA, the CDR3 is TGTGCCAGCAGTCTAGTAGGAGGGCATGCAGATACGCAGTATTTT. This gives the protein CASSLVGGHADTQYF.

The chain employs TRBV7-6 and TRBJ2-1; D gene unclear. The CDR3 is made up of 13 amino acids. CDR1 is SGHVS, CDR2 FNYEAQ, per germline. The ends were cut back, 3 bases at V and 6 bases at J, with 9 bases in the middle. The CDR3 region is CASSFGQSNEQFF. CDR3 in DNA: TGTGCCAGCAGCTTTGGGCAGAGCAATGAGCAGTTCTTC.

The chain is built from TRBV27 and TRBJ1-2; TRBD1 matches at 7 bases. The CDR3 is 15 residues long. Germline CDR1 MNHEY, CDR2 SMNVEV (reference sequence). V lost 2 bases and J lost 4; bases outside the gene matches: 7. CDR3 DNA: TGTGCCAGCAGTTTAGGGGGCAGGGGGGTCTATGGCTACACCTTC. Residues: CASSLGGRGVYGYTF.

The chain carries TRBV10-3 and TRBJ2-5; D is unresolved. CDR3 size: 14 residues. V dropped 1 base and J dropped 1 base, with 7 bases sitting between them. Germline-derived CDR1 and CDR2 are ENHRY and SYGVKD. CDR3: CAISEYRTQETQYF. Written as DNA, the CDR3 is TGTGCCATCAGTGAGTACCGGACCCAAGAGACCCAGTACTTC.

This clonotype was detected only a few times. V usage is TRBV4-1 and J usage is TRBJ1-1; D is ambiguous. V was cut by 1 base and J by 1 base, with 7 bases left in between. Germline assignment: CDR1 MGHRA and CDR2 YSYEKL. The CDR3 runs 14 residues. The CDR3 region has the DNA TGCGCCAGCAGCCAAGCCGGGCAGAACACTGAAGCTTTCTTT. This codes for CASSQAGQNTEAFF.